A selection of T cell receptor beta chains follows, all from one sample in a study of post-analysis software for immune sequencing data. Via MiXCR, TCRdb re-called the PCR reads, giving one row per CDR3 protein. The table lists hundreds of thousands of distinct CDR3 sequences, 59% of them singletons. Sequenced: blood. These receptors all come from a girl aged 2 to 9 with multiple sclerosis. Each CDR3 is given with its conserved first and last residue. Each record gives: V gene, J gene, CDR3 protein.

TRBV9	TRBJ2-7	CASSVAGGTYEQYF
TRBV29-1	TRBJ2-5	CSVEPPGTPKTQYF
TRBV10-3	TRBJ1-2	CASQTRPGPGYTF
TRBV29-1	TRBJ2-3	CSVGGGRGDTQYF
TRBV11-3	TRBJ2-2	CASSFDVVGRGNTGELFF
TRBV20-1	TRBJ2-1	CSARDSDQRSLRNNEQFF
TRBV20-1	TRBJ1-1	CSASSRGQEAFF
TRBV6-5	TRBJ1-6	CAAHKTGRNSPLHF
TRBV5-1	TRBJ2-3	CASSLGSTSGGTDTQYF
TRBV10-2	TRBJ1-2	CASIPNRDNYGYTF
TRBV20-1	TRBJ1-1	CSASAAGPSNTEAFF
TRBV5-1	TRBJ2-5	CASSLTPDVEQYF
TRBV6-2/TRBV6-3	TRBJ2-1	CASSSGFLRKQFF
TRBV29-1	TRBJ1-2	CSVRRSEDGYTF
TRBV20-1	TRBJ1-2	CSARDTRGEAGYGYTF
TRBV7-2	TRBJ1-2	CAGSLGTGSSNYGYTF
TRBV7-2	TRBJ1-5	CASSSQGVGNQPQHF
TRBV6-2/TRBV6-3	TRBJ1-5	CASSYFRGGGRNQPQHF
TRBV29-1	-	CSVEDSEYEQYF
TRBV11-2	-	CASSPPGGTQETQYF
TRBV5-1	TRBJ2-7	CASSEASGSYEQYF
TRBV14	TRBJ2-1	CASSPRPLQGSSYNEQFF
TRBV6-5	TRBJ1-1	CASSRDRKNTEAFF
TRBV7-9	TRBJ2-1	CASSQSTQNEQFF
TRBV6-1	TRBJ2-1	CASSGFLGGAGDNEQFF
TRBV10-3	TRBJ2-5	CAISESSRTTRRETQYF
TRBV19	TRBJ2-1	CASRVLAGVNEQFF
TRBV27	TRBJ2-1	CASSIGTSGGNEQFF
TRBV5-1	TRBJ1-2	CASRTDRDGYTF